The sample holds many counts of the clone carrying this T cell receptor beta chain. The antigen remains undetermined. The TCRbeta library incorporated unique molecular identifiers. TCRdb itself ran the PCR reads through MiXCR, one entry per CDR3 protein. The table records roughly 160,000 distinct CDR3 sequences, 8.5% to 14% of them present only once. This specimen comes from a study of T-cell reconstitution after alpha-beta-depleted transplantation in children. Study-level results: Newly produced T cells mostly provided counts and TCRbeta diversity after one year, as hyperexpanded clones declined. Reports say that about two months after transplant, the alpha-beta T cells came out of several hundred graft clones that had expanded.

This CDR3 comprises 16 residues. V lost 6 bases and J 4 bases, leaving 21 bases between the germline ends. The TCR was taken from a boy between 2 and 15 years old with acute myeloid leukemia, due to receive a stem cell transplant. The chain has TRBV12-3 or TRBV12-4 and TRBJ1-2, with D possibly being TRBD1 (5 bases). Sample: PBMCs, taken before TCRalphabeta/CD19-depleted stem cell transplant. The CDR3 region has the DNA TGTGCCAGCAGCGTCGGGGACGGCGGCGGATCCTATGGCTACACCTTC. Translating it yields CASSVGDGGGSYGYTF.